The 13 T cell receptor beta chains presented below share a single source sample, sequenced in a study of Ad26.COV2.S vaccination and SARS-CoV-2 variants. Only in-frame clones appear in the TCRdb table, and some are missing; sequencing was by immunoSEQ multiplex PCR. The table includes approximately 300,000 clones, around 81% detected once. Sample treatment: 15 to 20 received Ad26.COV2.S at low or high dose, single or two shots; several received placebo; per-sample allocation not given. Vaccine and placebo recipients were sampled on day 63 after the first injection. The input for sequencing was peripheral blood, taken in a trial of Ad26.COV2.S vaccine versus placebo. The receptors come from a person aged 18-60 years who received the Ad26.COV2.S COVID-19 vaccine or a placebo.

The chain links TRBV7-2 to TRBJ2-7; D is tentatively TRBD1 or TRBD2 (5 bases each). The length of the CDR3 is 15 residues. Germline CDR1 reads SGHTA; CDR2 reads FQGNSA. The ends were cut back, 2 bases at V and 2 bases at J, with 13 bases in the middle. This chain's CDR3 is CASSLSGGGTYEQYF. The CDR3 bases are TGTGCCAGCAGCTTATCAGGTGGGGGTACCTACGAGCAGTACTTC.

Here the CDR3 DNA reads TGTGCCACCAGCATTATAGGCCGGGACAGGTCCGGCCTGGGCTCTGGAAACACCATATATTTT. Translation gives CATSIIGRDRSGLGSGNTIYF. The chain combines TRBV15 with TRBJ1-3, with 8 bases fitting TRBD1. This CDR3 region has 21 residues. Looked up from germline, CDR1 is LNHNV and CDR2 is YYDKDF (reference sequence). V lost 4 bases and J lost 0; bases outside the gene matches: 20.

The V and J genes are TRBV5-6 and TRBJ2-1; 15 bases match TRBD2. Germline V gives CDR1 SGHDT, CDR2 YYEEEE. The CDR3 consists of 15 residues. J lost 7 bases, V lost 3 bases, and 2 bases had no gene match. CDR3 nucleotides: TGTGCCAGCAGCTACGGGACTAGCGGGGGGAATGAGCAGTTCTTC. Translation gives CASSYGTSGGNEQFF.

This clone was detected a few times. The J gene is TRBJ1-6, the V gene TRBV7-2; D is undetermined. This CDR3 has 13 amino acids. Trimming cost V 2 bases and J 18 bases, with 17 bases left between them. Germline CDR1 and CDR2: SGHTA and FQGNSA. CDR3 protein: CASSLSAGPPHHF. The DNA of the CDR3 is TGTGCCAGCAGCTTATCGGCGGGCCCCCCTCACCACTTT.

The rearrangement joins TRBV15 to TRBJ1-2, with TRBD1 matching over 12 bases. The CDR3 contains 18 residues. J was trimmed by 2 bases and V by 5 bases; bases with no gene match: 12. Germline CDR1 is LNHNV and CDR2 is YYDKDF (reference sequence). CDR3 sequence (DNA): TGTGCCACCAGCTCCCCCCCGGGGACAGGGGGCGAGAACTATGGCTACACCTTC. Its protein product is CATSSPPGTGGENYGYTF.

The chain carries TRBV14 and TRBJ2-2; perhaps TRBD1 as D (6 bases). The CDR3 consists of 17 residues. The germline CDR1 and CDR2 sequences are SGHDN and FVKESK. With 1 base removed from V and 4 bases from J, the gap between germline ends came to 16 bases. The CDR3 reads CASSQGGQGLITGELFF. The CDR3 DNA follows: TGTGCCAGCAGCCAAGGTGGCCAGGGGCTCATCACCGGGGAGCTGTTTTTT. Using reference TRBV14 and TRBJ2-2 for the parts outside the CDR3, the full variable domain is EAGVTQFPSHSVIEKGQTVTLRCDPISGHDNLYWYRRVMGKEIKFLLHFVKESKQDESGMPNNRFLAERTGGTYSTLKVQPAELEDSGVYFCASSQGGQGLITGELFFGEGSRLTVL.

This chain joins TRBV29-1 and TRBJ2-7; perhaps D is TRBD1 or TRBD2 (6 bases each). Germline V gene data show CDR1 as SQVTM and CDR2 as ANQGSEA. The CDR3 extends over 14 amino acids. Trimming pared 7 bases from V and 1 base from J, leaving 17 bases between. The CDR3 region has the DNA TGCAGCGCCGCATGGGGGCGGGAATCCTACGAGCAGTACTTC. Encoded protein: CSAAWGRESYEQYF.

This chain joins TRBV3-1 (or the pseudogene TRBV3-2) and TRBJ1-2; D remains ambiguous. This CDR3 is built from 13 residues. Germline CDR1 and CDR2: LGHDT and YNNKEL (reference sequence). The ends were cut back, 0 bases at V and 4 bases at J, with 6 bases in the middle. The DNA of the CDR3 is TGTGCCAGCAGCCAAGAACAGACCTATGGCTACACCTTC. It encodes CASSQEQTYGYTF.

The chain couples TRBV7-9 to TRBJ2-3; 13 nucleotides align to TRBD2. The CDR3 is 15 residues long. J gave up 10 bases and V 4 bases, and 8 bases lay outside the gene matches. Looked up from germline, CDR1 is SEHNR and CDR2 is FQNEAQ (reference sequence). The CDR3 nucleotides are TGTGCCAGCAGCTCTTGGACTAGCGGGGGCCCGGCGCAGTATTTT. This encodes CASSSWTSGGPAQYF.

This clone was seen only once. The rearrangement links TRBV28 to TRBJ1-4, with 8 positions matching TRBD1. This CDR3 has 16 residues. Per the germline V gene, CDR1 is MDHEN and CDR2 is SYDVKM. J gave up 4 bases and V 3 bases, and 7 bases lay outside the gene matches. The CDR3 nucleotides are TGTGCCAGCAGTTTCCAGGGGGCGAGTAATAATGAAAAACTGTTTTTT. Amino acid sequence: CASSFQGASNNEKLFF.

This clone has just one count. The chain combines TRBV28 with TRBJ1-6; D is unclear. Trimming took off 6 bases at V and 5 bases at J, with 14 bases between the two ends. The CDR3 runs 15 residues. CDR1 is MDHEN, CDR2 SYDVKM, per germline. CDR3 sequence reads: CASSPLPANNSPLHF. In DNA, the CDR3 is TGTGCCAGCAGCCCACTCCCAGCGAATAATTCACCCCTCCACTTT. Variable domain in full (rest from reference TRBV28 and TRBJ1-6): DVKVTQSSRYLVKRTGEKVFLECVQDMDHENMFWYRQDPGLGLRLIYFSYDVKMKEKGDIPEGYSVSREKKERFSLILESASTNQTSMYLCASSPLPANNSPLHFGNGTRLTVT.

The CDR3 loop is CASSELREISTDTQYF. The CDR3 DNA sequence: TGTGCCAGCAGTGAACTACGGGAGATTAGCACAGATACGCAGTATTTT. V and J are TRBV2 and TRBJ2-3; tentative D call: TRBD2 (6 bases). The CDR3 has 16 amino acids. With 2 bases removed from V and 0 bases from J, the gap between germline ends came to 12 bases. Germline V gene lookup returns CDR1 SNHLY and CDR2 FYNNEI.

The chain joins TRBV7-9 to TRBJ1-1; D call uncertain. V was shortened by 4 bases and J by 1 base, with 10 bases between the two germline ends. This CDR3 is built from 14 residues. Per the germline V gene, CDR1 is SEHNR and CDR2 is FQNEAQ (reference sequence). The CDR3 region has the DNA TGTGCCAGCAGCTCCTACGGGAGGAACACTGAAGCTTTCTTT. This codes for CASSSYGRNTEAFF.